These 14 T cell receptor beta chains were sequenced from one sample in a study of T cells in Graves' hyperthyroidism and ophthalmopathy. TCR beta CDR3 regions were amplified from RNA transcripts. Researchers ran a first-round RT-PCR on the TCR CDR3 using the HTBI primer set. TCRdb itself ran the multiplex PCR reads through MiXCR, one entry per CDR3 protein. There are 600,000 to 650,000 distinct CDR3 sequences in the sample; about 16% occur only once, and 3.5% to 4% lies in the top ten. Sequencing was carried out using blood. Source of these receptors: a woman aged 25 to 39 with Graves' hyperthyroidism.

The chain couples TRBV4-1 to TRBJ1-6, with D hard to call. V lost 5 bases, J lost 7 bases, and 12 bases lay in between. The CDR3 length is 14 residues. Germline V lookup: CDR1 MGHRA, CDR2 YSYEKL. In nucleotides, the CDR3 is TGCGCCAGCAGCGTGGAAAGGGCGAATTCACCCCTCCACTTT. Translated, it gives CASSVERANSPLHF.

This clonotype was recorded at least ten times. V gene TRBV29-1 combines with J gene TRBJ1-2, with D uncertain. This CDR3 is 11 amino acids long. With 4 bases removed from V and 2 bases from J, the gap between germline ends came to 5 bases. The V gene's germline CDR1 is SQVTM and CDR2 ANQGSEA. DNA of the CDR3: TGCAGCGTTGGGGCCAACTATGGCTACACCTTC. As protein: CSVGANYGYTF.

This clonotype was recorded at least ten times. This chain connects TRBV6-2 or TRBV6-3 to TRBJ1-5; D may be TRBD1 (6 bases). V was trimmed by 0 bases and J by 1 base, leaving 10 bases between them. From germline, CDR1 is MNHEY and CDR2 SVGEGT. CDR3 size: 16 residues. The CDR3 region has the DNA TGTGCCAGCAGTTACTCGAGAGGGGGAAGCAATCAGCCCCAGCATTTT. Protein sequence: CASSYSRGGSNQPQHF.

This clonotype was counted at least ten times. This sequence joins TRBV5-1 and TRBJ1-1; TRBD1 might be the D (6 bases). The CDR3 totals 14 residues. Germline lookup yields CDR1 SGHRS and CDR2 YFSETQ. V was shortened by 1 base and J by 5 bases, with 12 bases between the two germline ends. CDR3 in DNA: TGCGCCAGCAGCTTGTACAGGGATGGGACTGAAGCTTTCTTT. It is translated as CASSLYRDGTEAFF.

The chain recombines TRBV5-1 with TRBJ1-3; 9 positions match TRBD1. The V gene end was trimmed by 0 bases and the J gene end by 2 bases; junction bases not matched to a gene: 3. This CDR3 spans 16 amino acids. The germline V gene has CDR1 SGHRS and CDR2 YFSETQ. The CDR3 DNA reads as TGCGCCAGCAGCTTGGACAGGGGGCTTGCTGGAAACACCATATATTTT. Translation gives CASSLDRGLAGNTIYF.

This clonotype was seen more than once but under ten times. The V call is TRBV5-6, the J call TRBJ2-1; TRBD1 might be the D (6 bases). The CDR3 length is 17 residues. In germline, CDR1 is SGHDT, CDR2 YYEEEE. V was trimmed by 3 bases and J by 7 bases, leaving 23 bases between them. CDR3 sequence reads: CASSYRVGQGHANEQFF. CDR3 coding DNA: TGTGCCAGCAGCTATCGAGTGGGGCAGGGGCATGCAAATGAGCAGTTCTTC.

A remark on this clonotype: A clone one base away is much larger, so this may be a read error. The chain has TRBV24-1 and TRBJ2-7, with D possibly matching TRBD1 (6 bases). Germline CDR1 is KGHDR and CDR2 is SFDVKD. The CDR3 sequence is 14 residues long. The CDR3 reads CVTSDPDRYYEQYF. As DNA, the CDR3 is TGTGTCACCAGTGACCCGGACAGATACTACGAGCAGTACTTC.

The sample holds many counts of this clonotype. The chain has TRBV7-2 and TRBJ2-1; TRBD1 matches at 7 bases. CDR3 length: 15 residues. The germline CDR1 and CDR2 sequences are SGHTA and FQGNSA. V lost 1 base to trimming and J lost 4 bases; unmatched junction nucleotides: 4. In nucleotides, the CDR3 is TGTGCCAGCAGCTTAGGTAGGGGGCTTTACAATGAGCAGTTCTTC. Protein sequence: CASSLGRGLYNEQFF.

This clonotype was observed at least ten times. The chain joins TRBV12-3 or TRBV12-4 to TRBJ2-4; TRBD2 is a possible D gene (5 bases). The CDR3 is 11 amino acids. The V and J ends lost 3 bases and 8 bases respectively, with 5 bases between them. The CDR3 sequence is CASSFGDIQYF. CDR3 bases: TGTGCCAGCAGTTTCGGGGACATTCAGTACTTC.

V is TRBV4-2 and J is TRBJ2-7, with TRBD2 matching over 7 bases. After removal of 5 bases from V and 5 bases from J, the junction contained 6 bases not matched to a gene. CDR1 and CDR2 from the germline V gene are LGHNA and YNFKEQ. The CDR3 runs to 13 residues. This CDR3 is CASSGLVGDEQYF. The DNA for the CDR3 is TGTGCCAGCAGCGGACTAGTCGGCGACGAGCAGTACTTC.

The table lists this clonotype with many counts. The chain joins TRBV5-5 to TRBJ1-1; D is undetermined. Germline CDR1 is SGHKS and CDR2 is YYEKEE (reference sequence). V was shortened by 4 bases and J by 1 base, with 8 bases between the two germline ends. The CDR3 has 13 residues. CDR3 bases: TGTGCCAGCAGCGGGGTGGCGAACACTGAAGCTTTCTTT. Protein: CASSGVANTEAFF.

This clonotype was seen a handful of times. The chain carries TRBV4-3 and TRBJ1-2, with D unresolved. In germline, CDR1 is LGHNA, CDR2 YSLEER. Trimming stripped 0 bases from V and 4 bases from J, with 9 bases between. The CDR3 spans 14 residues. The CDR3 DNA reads TGCGCCAGCAGCCAAGAAGTCAGAGGCTATGGCTACACCTTC. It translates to CASSQEVRGYGYTF.

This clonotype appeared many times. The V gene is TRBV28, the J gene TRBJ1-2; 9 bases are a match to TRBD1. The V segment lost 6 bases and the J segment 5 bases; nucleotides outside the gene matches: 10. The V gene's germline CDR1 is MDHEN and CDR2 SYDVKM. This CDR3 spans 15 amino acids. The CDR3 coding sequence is TGTGCCAGCAGGTCTAACAGGGGGCGCTTGTATGGCTACACCTTC. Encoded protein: CASRSNRGRLYGYTF.

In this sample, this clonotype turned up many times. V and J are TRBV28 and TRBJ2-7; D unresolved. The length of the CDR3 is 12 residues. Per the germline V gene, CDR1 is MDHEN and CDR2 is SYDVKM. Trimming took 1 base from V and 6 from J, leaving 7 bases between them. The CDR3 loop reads CASSLSRSEQYF. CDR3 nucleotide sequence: TGTGCCAGCAGTTTATCAAGATCCGAGCAGTACTTC.